This T cell receptor beta chain appears in the sequencing data of a study of T-cell reconstitution after alpha-beta-depleted transplantation in children listed by TCRdb under 2016. About the investigation overall: The study quantitatively tracked T-cell immune reconstitution after TCRalphabeta/CD19-depleted allogeneic hematopoietic cell transplantation in children using TCR repertoire profiling.

V was cut back by 6 bases and J by 0 bases, leaving a gap of 12 bases between them. The CDR3 spans 14 residues, from the cysteine through the phenylalanine. Only the CDR3 portion is preserved as DNA: 42 bases, with reading frame beginning at the first base. Library preparation was by PCR. This sample was sequenced with an Illumina HiSeq 2500. TCR libraries were prepared with molecular barcoding, using unique molecular identifiers to normalize TCRbeta repertoire quantification. The public reads were run again by TCRdb, first through fastp at Q25 and then through MiXCR, and only productive beta chains were kept. Rows with one shared CDR3 protein collapse into an entry with the most common genes and DNA. This sample is represented by 480,000 or so distinct CDR3 sequences; about 10% of them were singletons. The leading ten clones occupy just over 2% of the sample. Explained via the paper, the treatment or condition label denotes: allogeneic hematopoietic cell transplantation with graft depleted of TCRalphabeta T cells and CD19 B cells. Transplant recipients were children who received TCRalphabeta/CD19-depleted allogeneic hematopoietic cell grafts.

General study outcomes and caveats: The high TCRbeta diversity at day 60 in some patients was ascribed to recipient T cells and intrathymic progenitors that had survived conditioning. Hyperexpanded clone frequencies declined over subsequent months; after one year, T-cell counts and TCRbeta diversity were mostly attributed to newly produced T cells. The apparently early alphabetaT-cell count recovery about two months after transplant was reportedly dependent on only several hundred rapidly expanded clones derived from non-depleted graft cells.

This clonotype was observed many times. Its antigen remains unidentified. Base quality data are lacking; no much larger clone is found one base away. This chain joins TRBV12-3 or TRBV12-4 to TRBJ2-7; the D gene is perhaps TRBD1, on 5 matching bases. This TCR was sampled from a child aged 2 to 15 with inherited bone marrow failure, due to receive a stem cell transplant. The source material was PBMCs, sampled before TCRalphabeta/CD19-depleted stem cell transplant. The CDR3 sequence is CASSPDTNSYEQYF. The nucleotide sequence reads as follows: TGTGCCAGCAGCCCGGACACGAACTCCTACGAGCAGTACTTC.